This TCR beta chain was found in a study of blood T cell repertoires in COVID-19. TCRdb keeps only in-frame clones here, not all; method: immunoSEQ multiplex PCR. The sample lists 150,000 to 200,000 clones; approximately 81% were seen once. Patients from Seattle were sampled longitudinally, starting during active infection. This clone occurred once. The CDR3 totals 16 residues. Germline lookup yields CDR1 LGHDT and CDR2 YNNKEL (reference sequence). With V trimmed by 1 base and J by 8 bases, 8 bases remained unmatched. Sequenced material: peripheral blood. The source of this sequence is a woman in her 70s with COVID-19, enrolled during active disease. V usage is TRBV3-1 (or the pseudogene TRBV3-2) and J usage is TRBJ2-1; 10 bases map to TRBD1. The CDR3 here is CASSQVGDRGSHEQFF. CDR3 nucleotide sequence: TGTGCCAGCAGCCAAGTGGGGGACAGGGGTTCCCATGAGCAGTTCTTC.